The 23 T cell receptor beta chains in this list originate from one sample, sequenced in a study of T cell responses to AZD1222 COVID-19 vaccine. The repertoire was sequenced with immunoSEQ multiplex PCR; TCRdb's copy has only in-frame clones and lacks some. The repertoire holds approximately 160,000 clones, with over 75% as singletons. The sequences come from peripheral blood, collected on day 0 of AZD1222 vaccination. The receptors were gathered from an adult in good health.

This rearrangement joins TRBV11-2 to TRBJ2-1; TRBD2 matches 15 bases. Losses at the gene ends were 6 bases for V and 6 bases for J; bases not matched to a gene: 3. There are 15 residues in the CDR3. Germline V gives CDR1 SGHAT, CDR2 FQNNGV. DNA for the CDR3: TGTGCCAGCAGATGGACTAGCGGGGGGGCCAATGAGCAGTTCTTC. Encoded protein: CASRWTSGGANEQFF.

The gene calls are TRBV6-5 and TRBJ1-1; tentatively, D is TRBD1 (5 bases). V was shortened by 0 bases and J by 0 bases, with 8 bases between the two germline ends. The CDR3 consists of 15 residues. Germline lookup yields CDR1 MNHEY and CDR2 SVGAGI. DNA of the CDR3: TGTGCCAGCAGTTACTCGGCGACAGTGAACACTGAAGCTTTCTTT. Its translation is CASSYSATVNTEAFF.

The V call is TRBV7-3, the J call TRBJ2-1; 8 bases are shared with TRBD2. Trimming took 4 bases from V and 7 from J; bases not matched to a gene: 9. The germline gives CDR1 SGHTA, CDR2 FQGTGA. The CDR3 is made up of 15 amino acids. CDR3 sequence: CASSSPGLGSNEQFF. CDR3 DNA: TGTGCCAGCAGCTCTCCGGGACTAGGATCAAATGAGCAGTTCTTC.

The chain recombines TRBV7-2 with TRBJ1-4, with D hard to call. The CDR3 consists of 15 residues. From germline, CDR1 is SGHTA and CDR2 FQGNSA. V was pared by 5 bases and J by 0 bases, with 10 bases between. The CDR3 DNA follows: TGTGCCAGCAGCCGTCAGAAGGCAACTAATGAAAAACTGTTTTTT. Translation gives CASSRQKATNEKLFF.

The CDR3 sequence: CASSPPVKGAFGYTF. The CDR3 DNA follows: TGTGCCAGCTCACCTCCAGTAAAGGGGGCTTTTGGCTACACCTTC. The chain employs TRBV18 and TRBJ1-2; TRBD1 matches 7 bases. The CDR3 has 15 residues. The V gene's germline CDR1 is KGHSH and CDR2 LQKENI. V was pared by 3 bases and J by 7 bases, with 11 bases of the junction left unmatched.

CDR3 in amino acids: CASSLRLSTYEQYF. The CDR3 DNA is TGTGCCAGCAGCCTTAGGCTGTCGACCTACGAGCAGTACTTC. The chain employs TRBV11-2 and TRBJ2-7; D unresolved. Trimming took off 5 bases at V and 2 bases at J, with 13 bases between the two ends. The CDR3 is 14 residues long. Germline CDR1 and CDR2: SGHAT and FQNNGV.

This clone was seen more than once but under ten times. The chain uses TRBV7-2 and TRBJ1-5; 7 nucleotides align to TRBD1. CDR3 size: 14 residues. Germline V gene data show CDR1 as SGHTA and CDR2 as FQGNSA. The junction had 13 bases not matched to a gene; V was cut back by 4 bases and J by 13 bases. The CDR3 spells CASSSQSAGTEQHF. The CDR3 region has the DNA TGTGCCAGCAGCTCGCAAAGCGCCGGGACAGAGCAGCATTTT. Supplemented by reference TRBV7-2 and TRBJ1-5, the full variable domain reads GAGVSQSPSNKVTEKGKDVELRCDPISGHTALYWYRQSLGQGLEFLIYFQGNSAPDKSGLPSDRFSAERTGGSVSTLTIQRTQQEDSAVYLCASSSQSAGTEQHFGDGTRLSIL.

The V call is TRBV5-6, the J call TRBJ1-1; D is undetermined. CDR3 length equals 14 residues. Trimming shortened V by 0 bases and J by 0 bases, and 6 bases separated the two germline ends. Germline assignment: CDR1 SGHDT and CDR2 YYEEEE. CDR3 residues: CASSLEGMNTEAFF. The CDR3 DNA sequence: TGTGCCAGCAGCTTGGAGGGAATGAACACTGAAGCTTTCTTT.

This chain uses TRBV7-9 with TRBJ2-1, with 8 bases lining up with TRBD1. J lost 4 bases, V lost 5 bases, and 10 bases had no gene match. Germline assignment: CDR1 SEHNR and CDR2 FQNEAQ (reference sequence). This CDR3 spans 16 amino acids. DNA of the CDR3: TGTGCCAGCAGCCGGACAGGGAGAAGGGGGTACAATGAGCAGTTCTTC. Residues: CASSRTGRRGYNEQFF.

The rearrangement links TRBV9 to TRBJ2-3; TRBD1 is a possible D gene (6 bases). There are 16 residues in the CDR3. The V gene's germline CDR1 is SGDLS and CDR2 YYNGEE. V was cut by 3 bases and J by 5 bases, with 19 bases left in between. As DNA, the CDR3 is TGTGCCAGCAGCGCTTGGGGGCAGGGATTGGGAGATACGCAGTATTTT. Translation: CASSAWGQGLGDTQYF.

The chain joins TRBV27 to TRBJ1-4, with 7 bases lining up with TRBD1. The CDR3 contains 15 residues. Looked up from germline, CDR1 is MNHEY and CDR2 is SMNVEV (reference sequence). J lost 3 bases, V lost 8 bases, and 9 bases had no gene match. This chain's CDR3 is CASSLIGTANEKLFF. CDR3 sequence (DNA): TGTGCCAGCTCTCTTATTGGGACAGCTAATGAAAAACTGTTTTTT. The complete variable domain, with remaining parts taken from reference TRBV27 and TRBJ1-4, reads EAQVTQNPRYLITVTGKKLTVTCSQNMNHEYMSWYRQDPGLGLRQIYYSMNVEVTDKGDVPEGYKVSRKEKRNFPLILESPSPNQTSLYFCASSLIGTANEKLFFGSGTQLSVL.

The rearrangement links TRBV11-3 to TRBJ2-6; 9 bases align to TRBD2. CDR1 and CDR2 (germline): SGHNT, YENEEA. The V segment lost 5 bases and the J segment 1 base; nucleotides outside the gene matches: 12. This CDR3 has 19 residues. This CDR3 is CASSPSFAGGTSGANVLTF. CDR3 DNA: TGTGCCAGCAGCCCCTCCTTTGCGGGGGGGACATCTGGGGCCAACGTCCTGACTTTC.

The rearrangement uses TRBV5-4 and TRBJ1-2; D gene unclear. This CDR3 comprises 13 residues. Germline loops: CDR1 SGHNT, CDR2 YYREEE (reference sequence). Trimming shortened V by 2 bases and J by 0 bases, and 5 bases separated the two germline ends. The CDR3 DNA is TGTGCCAGCAGCTTTACAGCTAACTATGGCTACACCTTC. Its translation: CASSFTANYGYTF.

The chain joins TRBV9 to TRBJ1-4; the D is unclear. Germline lookup yields CDR1 SGDLS and CDR2 YYNGEE. This CDR3 has 15 amino acids. Between the trimmed V and J ends, which lost 4 bases and 8 bases, there was a span of 18 bases. This chain's CDR3 is CASSPASGEEEKLFF. The DNA for the CDR3 is TGTGCCAGCAGCCCCGCCAGCGGGGAGGAAGAAAAACTGTTTTTT.

The chain uses TRBV3-1 (or the pseudogene TRBV3-2) and TRBJ2-5; weak D call: TRBD2 (6 bases). The CDR3 has 13 amino acids. Germline values: CDR1 LGHDT, CDR2 YNNKEL (reference sequence). V was trimmed by 11 bases and J by 1 base, leaving 14 bases between them. The CDR3 reads CAASSGVQETQYF. The CDR3 bases are TGTGCCGCCTCATCGGGGGTCCAAGAGACCCAGTACTTC.

This clone was seen only a few times. The gene calls are TRBV11-2 and TRBJ2-1; 9 bases are shared with TRBD1. The CDR3 consists of 13 residues. V was pared by 5 bases and J by 7 bases, with 3 bases of the junction left unmatched. CDR1 SGHAT and CDR2 FQNNGV come from the germline V gene. CDR3 sequence: CASSADRGNEQFF. DNA of the CDR3: TGTGCCAGCAGCGCAGACAGGGGGAATGAGCAGTTCTTC.

The chain recombines TRBV4-3 with TRBJ1-4; D is undetermined. CDR3 length: 13 amino acids. The germline V gene has CDR1 LGHNA and CDR2 YSLEER. Trimming stripped 1 base from V and 8 bases from J, with 8 bases between. CDR3 nucleotides: TGCGCCAGCAGCCAAGGGGTACGGGAAAAACTGTTTTTT. Protein product: CASSQGVREKLFF.

The gene calls are TRBV7-2 and TRBJ1-1; D is ambiguous. This CDR3 is 15 amino acids long. Germline V lookup: CDR1 SGHTA, CDR2 FQGNSA. V lost 1 base and J lost 4, with 13 bases in between. The CDR3 region is CASSLEHRLITEAFF. As DNA, the CDR3 is TGTGCCAGCAGCTTAGAGCATCGGCTAATCACTGAAGCTTTCTTT.

This chain connects TRBV19 to TRBJ2-7, with TRBD2 matching 10 bases. V trimming: 4 bases; J trimming: 3 bases; junction bases outside the gene matches: 9. Germline V gene lookup returns CDR1 LNHDA and CDR2 SQIVND (reference sequence). The CDR3 sequence is 16 residues long. The chain's CDR3 is CASSTPWTSGLYEQYF. Written as DNA, the CDR3 is TGTGCCAGTAGTACGCCATGGACTAGCGGACTCTACGAGCAGTACTTC.

V is TRBV29-1 and J is TRBJ1-1, with 8 bases aligning to TRBD1. In germline, CDR1 is SQVTM, CDR2 ANQGSEA. The CDR3 extends over 11 amino acids. Trimming took 6 bases from V and 11 from J; bases not matched to a gene: 8. CDR3 amino acids: CSVQGAGGAFF. CDR3 nucleotide sequence: TGCAGCGTCCAGGGGGCAGGGGGCGCTTTCTTT.

V gene TRBV7-9 combines with J gene TRBJ1-1; 8 bases line up with TRBD1. The germline CDR1 and CDR2 sequences are SEHNR and FQNEAQ (reference sequence). This CDR3 has 15 residues. After removal of 8 bases from V and 4 bases from J, the junction contained 12 bases not matched to a gene. CDR3 in DNA: TGTGCCAGCCTAATGACAGGGGCGGCGAGCACTGAAGCTTTCTTT. It is translated as CASLMTGAASTEAFF.

This chain connects TRBV7-9 to TRBJ2-1; D may be TRBD1 or TRBD2 (5 bases each). The germline CDR1 and CDR2 sequences are SEHNR and FQNEAQ (reference sequence). This CDR3 comprises 13 residues. V lost 11 bases to trimming and J lost 6 bases, with 17 bases between them. The CDR3 region is CAGGRAGSNEQFF. The CDR3 DNA reads as TGTGCCGGGGGAAGAGCCGGGTCCAATGAGCAGTTCTTC. Full variable domain (missing parts from reference TRBV7-9 and TRBJ2-1): DTGVSQNPRHKITKRGQNVTFRCDPISEHNRLYWYRQTLGQGPEFLTYFQNEAQLEKSRLLSDRFSAERPKGSFSTLEIQRTEQGDSAMYLCAGGRAGSNEQFFGPGTRLTVL.

This chain uses TRBV11-3 with TRBJ2-7; no reliable D call. The CDR3 loop spans 15 amino acids. V lost 5 bases and J lost 0, with 14 bases in between. Germline V CDR1 and CDR2: SGHNT, YENEEA. The CDR3 DNA is TGTGCCAGCAGCCAGGCGAGCTCTAGCTCCTACGAGCAGTACTTC. Its protein product is CASSQASSSSYEQYF. Complete variable domain (other parts from reference TRBV11-3 and TRBJ2-7): EAGVVQSPRYKIIEKKQPVAFWCNPISGHNTLYWYLQNLGQGPELLIRYENEEAVDDSQLPKDRFSAERLKGVDSTLKIQPAELGDSAVYLCASSQASSSSYEQYFGPGTRLTVT.